Reported below is one TCR beta chain. No antigen is known for it. Per sample, a minimum of 6 million PBMCs were isolated. A J-beta primer mix and a sample-barcoded 5' primer were used in a second PCR of roughly 6 to 11 cycles. TCRdb called the 5' RACE reads again in MiXCR, with one record for every CDR3 protein. The top ten hold approximately 20% of the sample, which has hundreds of thousands of distinct CDR3 sequences, under 45% seen once. This sample was included in a study of blood T cells in healthy people across ages. Whole-study context: Per every two T cells, about one barcoded beta molecule was captured by template switching. Findings of the study overall: Bulk PBMC profiling left naive and antigen-experienced comparisons inconclusive.

Germline V gene sequence: CDR1 MGHRA, CDR2 YSYEKL. The V gene lost 1 base and the J gene lost 0 bases, with 9 bases spanning the gap. The CDR3 spans 15 residues. The chain couples TRBV4-1 to TRBJ1-1; tentatively, D is TRBD1 (5 bases). The sample comprised blood. The receptor comes from a man aged 60 to 75 in good health. The CDR3 is CASSQADSLNTEAFF. The CDR3 DNA follows: TGCGCCAGCAGCCAAGCAGACAGTTTGAACACTGAAGCTTTCTTT.